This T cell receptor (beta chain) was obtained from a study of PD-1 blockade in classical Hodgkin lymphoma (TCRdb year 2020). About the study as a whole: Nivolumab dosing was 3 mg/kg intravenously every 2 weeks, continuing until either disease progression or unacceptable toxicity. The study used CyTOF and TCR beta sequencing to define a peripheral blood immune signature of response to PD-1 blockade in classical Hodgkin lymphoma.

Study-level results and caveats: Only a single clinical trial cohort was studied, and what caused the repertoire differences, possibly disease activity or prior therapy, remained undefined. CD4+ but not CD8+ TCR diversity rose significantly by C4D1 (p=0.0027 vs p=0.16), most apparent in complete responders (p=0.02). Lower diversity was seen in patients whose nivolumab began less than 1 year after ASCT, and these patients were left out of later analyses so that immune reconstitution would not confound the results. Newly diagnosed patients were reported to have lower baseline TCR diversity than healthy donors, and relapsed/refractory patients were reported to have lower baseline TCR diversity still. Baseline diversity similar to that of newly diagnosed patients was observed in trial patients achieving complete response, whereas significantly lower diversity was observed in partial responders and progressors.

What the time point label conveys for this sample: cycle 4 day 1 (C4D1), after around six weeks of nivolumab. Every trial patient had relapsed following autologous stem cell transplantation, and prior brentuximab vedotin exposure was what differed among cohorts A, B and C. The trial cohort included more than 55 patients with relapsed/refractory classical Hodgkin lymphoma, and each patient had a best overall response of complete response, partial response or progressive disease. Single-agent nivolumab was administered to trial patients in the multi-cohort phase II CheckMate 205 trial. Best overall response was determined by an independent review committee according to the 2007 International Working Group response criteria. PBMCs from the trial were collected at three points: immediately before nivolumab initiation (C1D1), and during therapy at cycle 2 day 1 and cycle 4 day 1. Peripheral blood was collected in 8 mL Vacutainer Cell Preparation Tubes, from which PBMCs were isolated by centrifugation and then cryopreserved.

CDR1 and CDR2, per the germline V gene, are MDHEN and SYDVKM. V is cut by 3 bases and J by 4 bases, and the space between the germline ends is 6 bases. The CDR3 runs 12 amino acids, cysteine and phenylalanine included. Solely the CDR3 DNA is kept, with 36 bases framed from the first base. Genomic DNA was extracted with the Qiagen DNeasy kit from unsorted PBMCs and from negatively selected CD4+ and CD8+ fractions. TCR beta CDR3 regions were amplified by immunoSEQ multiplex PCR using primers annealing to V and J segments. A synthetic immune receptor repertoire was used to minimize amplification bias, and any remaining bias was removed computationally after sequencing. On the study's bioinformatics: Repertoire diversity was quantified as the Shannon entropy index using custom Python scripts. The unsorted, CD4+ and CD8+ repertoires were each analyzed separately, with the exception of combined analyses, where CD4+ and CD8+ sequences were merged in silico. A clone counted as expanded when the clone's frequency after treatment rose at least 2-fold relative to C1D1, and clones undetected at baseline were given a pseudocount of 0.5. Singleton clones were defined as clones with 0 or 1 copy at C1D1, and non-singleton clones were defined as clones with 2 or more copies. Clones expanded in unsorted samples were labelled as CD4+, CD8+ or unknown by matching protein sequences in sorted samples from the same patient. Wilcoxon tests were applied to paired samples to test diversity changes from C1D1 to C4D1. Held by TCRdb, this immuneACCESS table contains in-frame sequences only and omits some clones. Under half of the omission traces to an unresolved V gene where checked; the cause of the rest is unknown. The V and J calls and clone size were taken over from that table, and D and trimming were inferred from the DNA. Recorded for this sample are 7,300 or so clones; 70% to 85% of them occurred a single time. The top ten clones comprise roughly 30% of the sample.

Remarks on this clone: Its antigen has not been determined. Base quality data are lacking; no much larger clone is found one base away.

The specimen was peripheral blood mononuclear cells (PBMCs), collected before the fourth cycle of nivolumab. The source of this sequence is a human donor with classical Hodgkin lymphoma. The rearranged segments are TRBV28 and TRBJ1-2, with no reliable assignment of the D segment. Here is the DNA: TGTGCCAGCAGTTTGCGGGGCTATGGCTACACCTTC. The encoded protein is CASSLRGYGYTF.